This T cell receptor beta chain appears in the sequencing data of a study of OX40 agonist ivuxolimab in advanced cancers. Overall study context: Patients received ivuxolimab, an intravenous treatment, every 2 weeks at 0.01 to 10 mg/kg. Of mixed ages from roughly 23 to 85 and averaging approximately 60 years, the group was roughly 83% male. Study results and caveats: Expanded clones were, on average, more numerous in CD8+ T cells than in CD4+.

Concerning this clone: Its antigen is not known.

Measured with immunoSEQ multiplex PCR; TCRdb has only the in-frame clones, and not every one. The top ten clones hold under 3.5% of a sample with some 65,000 clones, about 90% of them seen once. CDR3 length: 13 amino acids. V lost 8 bases to trimming and J lost 2 bases, with 13 bases between them. The germline V gene has CDR1 MNHEY and CDR2 SMNVEV (reference sequence). The source material was CD4+ or CD8+ T cells sorted from blood, sampled in a trial of the OX40 agonist ivuxolimab. This TCR came from an adult with an advanced solid tumor such as melanoma, head and neck, liver or kidney cancer. The genes are TRBV27 and TRBJ2-7; a possible D gene is TRBD2 (5 bases). CDR3 in amino acids: CASAGGSAYEQYF. The CDR3 coding sequence is TGTGCCAGCGCCGGCGGTAGCGCCTACGAGCAGTACTTC.